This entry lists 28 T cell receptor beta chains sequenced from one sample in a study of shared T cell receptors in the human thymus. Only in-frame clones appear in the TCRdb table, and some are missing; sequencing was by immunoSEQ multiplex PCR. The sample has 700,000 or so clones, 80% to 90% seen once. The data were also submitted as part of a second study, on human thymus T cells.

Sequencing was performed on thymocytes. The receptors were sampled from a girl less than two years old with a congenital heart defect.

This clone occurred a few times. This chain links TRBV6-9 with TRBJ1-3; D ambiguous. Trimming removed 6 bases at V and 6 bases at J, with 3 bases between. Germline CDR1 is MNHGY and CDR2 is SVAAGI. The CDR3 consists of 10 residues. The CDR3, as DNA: TGTGCCAGCAGCGTAAACACCATATATTTT. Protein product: CASSVNTIYF.

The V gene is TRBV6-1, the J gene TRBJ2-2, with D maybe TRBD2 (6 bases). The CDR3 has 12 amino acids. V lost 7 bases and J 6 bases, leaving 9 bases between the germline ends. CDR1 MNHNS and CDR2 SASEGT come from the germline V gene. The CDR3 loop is CASTRDSGELFF. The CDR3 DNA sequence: TGTGCCAGCACCCGGGACTCCGGGGAGCTGTTTTTT.

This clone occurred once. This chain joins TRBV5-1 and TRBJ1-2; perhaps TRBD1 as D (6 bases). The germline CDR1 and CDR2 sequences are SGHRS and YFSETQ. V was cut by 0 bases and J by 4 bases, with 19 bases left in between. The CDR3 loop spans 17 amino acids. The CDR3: CASSLASAGATPYGYTF. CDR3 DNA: TGCGCCAGCAGCTTGGCCTCGGCAGGGGCGACTCCCTATGGCTACACCTTC.

CDR3: CASRLQGAMVGELFF. The CDR3 region has the DNA TGTGCCAGCAGGTTACAGGGGGCCATGGTTGGGGAGCTGTTTTTT. The chain uses TRBV28 and TRBJ2-2, with 9 nucleotides matching TRBD1. CDR3 length: 15 residues. CDR1 and CDR2 (germline): MDHEN, SYDVKM. The V and J ends lost 6 bases and 8 bases, in that order; junction bases with no gene match: 10. The whole variable domain, remainder taken from reference TRBV28 and TRBJ2-2, is DVKVTQSSRYLVKRTGEKVFLECVQDMDHENMFWYRQDPGLGLRLIYFSYDVKMKEKGDIPEGYSVSREKKERFSLILESASTNQTSMYLCASRLQGAMVGELFFGEGSRLTVL.

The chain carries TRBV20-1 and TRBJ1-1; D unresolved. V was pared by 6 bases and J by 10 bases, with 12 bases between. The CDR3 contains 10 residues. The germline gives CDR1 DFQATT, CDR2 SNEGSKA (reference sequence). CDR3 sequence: CSAADSTAFF. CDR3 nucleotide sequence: TGCAGTGCCGCCGACTCTACAGCTTTCTTT.

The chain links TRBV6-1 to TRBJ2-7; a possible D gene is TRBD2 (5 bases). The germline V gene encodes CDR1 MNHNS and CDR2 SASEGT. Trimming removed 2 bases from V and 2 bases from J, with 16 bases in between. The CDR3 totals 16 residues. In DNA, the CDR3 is TGTGCCAGCAGTGAACCCCTGGGAGCTTCTGCCTACGAGCAGTACTTC. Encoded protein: CASSEPLGASAYEQYF.

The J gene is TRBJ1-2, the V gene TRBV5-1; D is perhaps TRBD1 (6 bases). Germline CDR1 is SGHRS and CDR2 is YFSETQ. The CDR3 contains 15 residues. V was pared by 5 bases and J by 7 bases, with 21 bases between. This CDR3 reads CASRGREGDTCGYTF. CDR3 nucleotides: TGCGCCAGCAGGGGTCGAGAGGGGGACACCTGTGGCTACACCTTC.

Here the CDR3 DNA reads TGTGCCAGTGTCCAGGATCAGGCGAGGGGGGGGTCGGATACGCAGTATTTT. Its protein is CASVQDQARGGSDTQYF. J is TRBJ2-3 and V is TRBV7-8; weak D call: TRBD2 (7 bases). Trimming cost V 9 bases and J 6 bases, with 28 bases left between them. This CDR3 region has 17 residues. In germline, CDR1 is SGHVS, CDR2 FQNEAQ.

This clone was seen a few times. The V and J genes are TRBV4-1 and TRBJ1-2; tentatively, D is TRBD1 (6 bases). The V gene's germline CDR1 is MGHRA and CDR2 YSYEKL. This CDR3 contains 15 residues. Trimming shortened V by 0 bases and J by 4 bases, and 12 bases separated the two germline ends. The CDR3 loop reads CASSQDGTILYGYTF. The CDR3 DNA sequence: TGCGCCAGCAGCCAAGATGGGACAATCCTCTATGGCTACACCTTC.

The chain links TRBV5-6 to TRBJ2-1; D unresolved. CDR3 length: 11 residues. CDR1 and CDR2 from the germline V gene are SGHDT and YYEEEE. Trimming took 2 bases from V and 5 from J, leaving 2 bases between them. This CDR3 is CASSFNNEQFF. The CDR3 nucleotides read TGTGCCAGCAGCTTTAACAATGAGCAGTTCTTC. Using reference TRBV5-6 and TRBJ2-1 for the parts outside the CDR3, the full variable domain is DAGVTQSPTHLIKTRGQQVTLRCSPKSGHDTVSWYQQALGQGPQFIFQYYEEEERQRGNFPDRFSGHQFPNYSSELNVNALLLGDSALYLCASSFNNEQFFGPGTRLTVL.

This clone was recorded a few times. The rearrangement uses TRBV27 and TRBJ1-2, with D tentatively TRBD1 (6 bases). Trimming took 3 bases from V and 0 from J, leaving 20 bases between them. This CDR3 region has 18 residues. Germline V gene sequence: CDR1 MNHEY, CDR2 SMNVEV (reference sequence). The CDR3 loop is CASSFSTGNPLSNYGYTF. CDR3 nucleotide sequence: TGTGCCAGCAGTTTCTCCACAGGGAACCCCCTCTCTAACTATGGCTACACCTTC.

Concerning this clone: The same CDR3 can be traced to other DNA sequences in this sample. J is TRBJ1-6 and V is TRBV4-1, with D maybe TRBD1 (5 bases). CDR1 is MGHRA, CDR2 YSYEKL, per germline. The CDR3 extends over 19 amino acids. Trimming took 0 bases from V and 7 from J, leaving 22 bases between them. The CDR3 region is CASSQDPRDLLSWNSPLHF. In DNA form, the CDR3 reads TGCGCCAGCAGCCAAGACCCCAGGGATCTTCTGTCGTGGAATTCACCCCTCCACTTT.

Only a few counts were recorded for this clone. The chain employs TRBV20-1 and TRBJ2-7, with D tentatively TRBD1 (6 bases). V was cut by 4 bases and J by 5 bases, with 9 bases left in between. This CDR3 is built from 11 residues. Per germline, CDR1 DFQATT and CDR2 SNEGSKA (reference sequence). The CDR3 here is CSANRVHEQYF. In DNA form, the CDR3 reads TGCAGTGCTAACAGGGTCCACGAGCAGTACTTC.

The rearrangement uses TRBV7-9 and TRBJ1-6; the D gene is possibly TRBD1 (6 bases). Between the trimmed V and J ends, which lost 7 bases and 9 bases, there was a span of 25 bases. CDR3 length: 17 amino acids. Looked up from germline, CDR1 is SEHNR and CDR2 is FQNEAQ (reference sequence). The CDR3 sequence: CASTTLKTGPSGSPLHF. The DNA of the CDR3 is TGTGCCAGCACAACCCTGAAGACAGGCCCCAGCGGTTCACCCCTCCACTTT.

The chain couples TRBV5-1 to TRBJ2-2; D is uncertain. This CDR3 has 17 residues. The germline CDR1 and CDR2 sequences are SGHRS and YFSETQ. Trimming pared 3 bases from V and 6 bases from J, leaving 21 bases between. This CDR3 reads CASSSQHQYTNPGELFF. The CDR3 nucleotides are TGCGCCAGCAGCTCTCAACATCAATACACCAACCCCGGGGAGCTGTTTTTT. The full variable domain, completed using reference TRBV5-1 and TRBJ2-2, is KAGVTQTPRYLIKTRGQQVTLSCSPISGHRSVSWYQQTPGQGLQFLFEYFSETQRNKGNFPGRFSGRQFSNSRSEMNVSTLELGDSALYLCASSSQHQYTNPGELFFGEGSRLTVL.

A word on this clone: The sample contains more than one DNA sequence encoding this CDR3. As DNA, the CDR3 is TGCGCCAGCAGCCCGGGACAGGGGAGCTACGAGCAGTACTTC. Translated: CASSPGQGSYEQYF. J is TRBJ2-7 and V is TRBV5-1, with 10 bases aligning to TRBD1. The trim removed 4 bases at V and 3 bases at J, leaving 4 bases unmatched. This CDR3 is built from 14 residues. From germline, CDR1 is SGHRS and CDR2 YFSETQ.

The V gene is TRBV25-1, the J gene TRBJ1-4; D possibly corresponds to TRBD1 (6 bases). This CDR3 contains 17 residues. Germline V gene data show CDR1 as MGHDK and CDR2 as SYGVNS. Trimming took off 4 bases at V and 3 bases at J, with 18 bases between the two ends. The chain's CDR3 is CASSARRTAQSNEKLFF. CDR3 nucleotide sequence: TGTGCCAGCAGTGCCAGAAGGACAGCCCAGTCTAATGAAAAACTGTTTTTT.

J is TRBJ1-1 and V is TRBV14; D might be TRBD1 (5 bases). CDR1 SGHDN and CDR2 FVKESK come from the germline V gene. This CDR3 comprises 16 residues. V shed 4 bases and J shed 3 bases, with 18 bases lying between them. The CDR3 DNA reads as TGTGCCAGCAGCCGCGGGACCGGGGCCCGAGACACTGAAGCTTTCTTT. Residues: CASSRGTGARDTEAFF.

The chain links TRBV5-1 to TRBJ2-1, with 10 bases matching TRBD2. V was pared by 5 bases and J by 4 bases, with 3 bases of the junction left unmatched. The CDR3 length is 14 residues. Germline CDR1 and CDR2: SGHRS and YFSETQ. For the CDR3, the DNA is TGCGCCAGCAGGAGCGGGGGGGGGTACAATGAGCAGTTCTTC. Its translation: CASRSGGGYNEQFF.

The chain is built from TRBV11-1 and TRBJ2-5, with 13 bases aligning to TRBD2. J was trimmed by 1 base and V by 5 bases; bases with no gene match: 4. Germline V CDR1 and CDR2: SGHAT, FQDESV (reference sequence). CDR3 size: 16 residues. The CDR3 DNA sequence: TGTGCCAGCAGCCTGGGACTAGCGGGAAGCCAAGAGACCCAGTACTTC. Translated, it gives CASSLGLAGSQETQYF.

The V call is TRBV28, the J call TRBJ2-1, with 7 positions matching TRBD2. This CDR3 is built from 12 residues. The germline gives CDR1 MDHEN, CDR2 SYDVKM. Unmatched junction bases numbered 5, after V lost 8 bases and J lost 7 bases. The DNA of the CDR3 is TGTGCCAGCGGGCAGGGAGGGAATGAGCAGTTCTTC. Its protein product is CASGQGGNEQFF.

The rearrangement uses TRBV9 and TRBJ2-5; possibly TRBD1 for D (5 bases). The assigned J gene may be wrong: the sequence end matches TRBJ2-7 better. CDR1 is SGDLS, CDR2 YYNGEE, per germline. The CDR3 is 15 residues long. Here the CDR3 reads CASSVGPSDTYEQYF. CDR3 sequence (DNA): TGTGCCAGCAGCGTAGGACCCTCGGACACCTACGAGCAGTACTTC.

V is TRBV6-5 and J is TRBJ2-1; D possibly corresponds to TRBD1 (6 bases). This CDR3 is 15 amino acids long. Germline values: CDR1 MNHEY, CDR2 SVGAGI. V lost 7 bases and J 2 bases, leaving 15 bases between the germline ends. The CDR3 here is CASTPTGSPYNEQFF. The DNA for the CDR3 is TGTGCCAGCACCCCGACAGGCAGCCCCTACAATGAGCAGTTCTTC.

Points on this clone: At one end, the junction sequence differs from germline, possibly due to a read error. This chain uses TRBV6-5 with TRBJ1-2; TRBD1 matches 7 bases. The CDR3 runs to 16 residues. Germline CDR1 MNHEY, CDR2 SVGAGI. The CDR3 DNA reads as TGTGCCAGCAGCTACTCTAAGACAGGGCACTATCAAGGCTACACCTTC. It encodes CASSYSKTGHYQGYTF.

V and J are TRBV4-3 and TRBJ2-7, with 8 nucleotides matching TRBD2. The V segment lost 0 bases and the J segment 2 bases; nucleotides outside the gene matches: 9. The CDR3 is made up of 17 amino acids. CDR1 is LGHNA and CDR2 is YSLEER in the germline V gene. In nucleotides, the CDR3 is TGCGCCAGCAGCCAAGATAGGGCTGGGACTAGACCCTACGAGCAGTACTTC. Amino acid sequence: CASSQDRAGTRPYEQYF.

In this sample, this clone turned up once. CDR3 in amino acids: CASSLVFGTGDPGELFF. In DNA form, the CDR3 reads TGCGCCAGCAGCTTGGTCTTCGGGACAGGGGATCCTGGGGAGCTGTTTTTT. The chain employs TRBV5-1 and TRBJ2-2, with 10 bases matching TRBD1. The V gene end was trimmed by 0 bases and the J gene end by 8 bases; junction bases not matched to a gene: 10. The CDR3 totals 17 residues. Germline V gene lookup returns CDR1 SGHRS and CDR2 YFSETQ.

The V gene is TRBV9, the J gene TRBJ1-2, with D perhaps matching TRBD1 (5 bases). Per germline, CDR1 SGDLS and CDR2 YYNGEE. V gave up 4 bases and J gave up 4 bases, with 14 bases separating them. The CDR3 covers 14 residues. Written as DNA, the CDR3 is TGTGCCAGCAGCCCTACCGACGGGGGCTATGGCTACACCTTC. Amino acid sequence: CASSPTDGGYGYTF.

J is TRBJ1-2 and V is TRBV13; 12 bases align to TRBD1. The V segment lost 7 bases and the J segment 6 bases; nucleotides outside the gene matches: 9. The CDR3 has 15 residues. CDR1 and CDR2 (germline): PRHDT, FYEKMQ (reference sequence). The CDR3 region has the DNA TGTGCCAGCATCGAACGGGGACAGGGGGCGGATGGCTACACCTTC. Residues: CASIERGQGADGYTF.